A selection of T cell receptor beta chains follows, all from one sample in a study of T cell responses to AZD1222 COVID-19 vaccine. Produced via immunoSEQ multiplex PCR; TCRdb's table is partial and in-frame only. Among about 150,000 clones listed, about nine tenths were seen once. The sample was peripheral blood, taken on day 0 of AZD1222 vaccination. These receptors were collected from an adult in good health. Each CDR3 is given with its conserved first and last residue. The D gene is left open where the match is weak. The size field is filled for only some rows; it gives once, few, many or a size class.

v_call	cdr3_length	d_call	clone_size	j_call	cdr3_aa	cdr3_nt
TRBV29-1	16	.	.	TRBJ1-1	CSVVLFNRAGNTEAFF	TGCAGCGTTGTTCTTTTTAATCGGGCAGGGAACACTGAAGCTTTCTTT
TRBV7-2	15	.	.	TRBJ2-7	CASSSSGRTTYEQYF	TGTGCCAGCAGCTCATCGGGGAGAACTACCTACGAGCAGTACTTC
TRBV19	12	.	.	TRBJ1-4	CASSIGNEKLFF	TGTGCCAGTAGTATTGGGAATGAAAAACTGTTTTTT
TRBV6-5	14	.	.	TRBJ1-2	CASSPTNRDYGYTF	TGTGCCAGCAGCCCCACTAACAGGGACTATGGCTACACCTTC
TRBV7-2	16	.	.	TRBJ2-3	CASSSGELPYTDTQYF	TGTGCCAGCAGCTCGGGAGAACTACCTTACACAGATACGCAGTATTTT
TRBV6-4	15	.	many	TRBJ2-2	CASSPSGSNTGELFF	TGTGCCAGCAGCCCAAGCGGCTCGAACACCGGGGAGCTGTTTTTT
TRBV30	17	.	.	TRBJ1-1	CAWSRRDTHPLNTEAFF	TGTGCCTGGAGTCGTAGGGACACGCACCCCTTGAACACTGAAGCTTTCTTT
TRBV28	15	TRBD2	.	TRBJ2-1	CASSFVGTTNNEQFF	TGTGCCAGCAGTTTCGTAGGGACTACAAACAATGAGCAGTTCTTC
TRBV7-8	15	TRBD2	.	TRBJ2-7	CASSLKASGVYEQYF	TGTGCCAGCAGCTTGAAGGCTAGCGGGGTCTACGAGCAGTACTTC
TRBV28	14	TRBD1	once	TRBJ1-2	CASSLSTGSYGYTF	TGTGCCAGCAGTTTATCGACAGGGTCTTATGGCTACACCTTC
TRBV9	14	.	.	TRBJ2-5	CASSPGAVQETQYF	TGTGCCAGCAGCCCAGGGGCAGTCCAAGAGACCCAGTACTTC
TRBV28	17	TRBD1	.	TRBJ2-7	CASSSFQGGTGSYEQYF	TGTGCCAGCAGTTCATTCCAGGGGGGGACAGGGTCCTACGAGCAGTACTTC
TRBV7-9	15	.	.	TRBJ2-3	CASSLAPASTDTQYF	TGTGCCAGCAGCTTAGCTCCCGCTAGCACAGATACGCAGTATTTT
TRBV19	13	.	.	TRBJ2-1	CASTETLGSEQFF	TGTGCCAGTACCGAGACTCTGGGCAGTGAGCAGTTCTTC
TRBV5-6	13	.	.	TRBJ1-1	CASSLGWHTEAFF	TGTGCCAGCAGCTTGGGGTGGCACACTGAAGCTTTCTTT
TRBV18	17	TRBD1	.	TRBJ2-7	CASSPSPTGQVDYEQYF	TGTGCCAGCTCACCATCTCCAACGGGACAGGTGGACTACGAGCAGTACTTC
TRBV10-3	15	.	.	TRBJ2-5	CAISESGGGWETQYF	TGTGCCATCAGTGAGTCCGGGGGAGGCTGGGAGACCCAGTACTTC
TRBV13	14	.	once	TRBJ2-1	CASKGISSYNEQFF	TGTGCCAGCAAAGGGATAAGCTCCTACAATGAGCAGTTCTTC
TRBV4-2	16	TRBD1	.	TRBJ2-5	CASSQDHGQVLETQYF	TGTGCCAGCAGCCAAGACCACGGACAGGTGCTGGAGACCCAGTACTTC
TRBV7-3	13	.	.	TRBJ2-3	CASSSDPTDTQYF	TGTGCCAGCAGCTCGGACCCCACAGATACGCAGTATTTT
TRBV18	14	.	.	TRBJ1-2	CASSPGGTNYGYTF	TGTGCCAGCTCACCAGGGGGGACCAACTATGGCTACACCTTC
TRBV15	15	TRBD1	.	TRBJ2-7	CATREGTGINYEQYF	TGTGCCACCAGAGAGGGGACAGGGATTAACTACGAGCAGTACTTC
TRBV28	18	TRBD1	.	TRBJ1-4	CASSLTGTGTATNEKLFF	TGTGCCAGCAGTTTAACCGGGACAGGGACAGCAACTAATGAAAAACTGTTTTTT
TRBV28	16	.	.	TRBJ1-1	CASSLWGGYRETEAFF	TGTGCCAGCAGTTTATGGGGGGGTTATAGGGAGACTGAAGCTTTCTTT
TRBV2	14	TRBD1	.	TRBJ2-1	CATPQPGQRNEQFF	TGTGCCACCCCCCAACCGGGACAGCGGAATGAGCAGTTCTTC
TRBV6-2/TRBV6-3	15	TRBD2	.	TRBJ2-7	CASSYELAESYEQYF	TGTGCCAGCAGTTACGAACTAGCGGAATCCTACGAGCAGTACTTC
TRBV6-2/TRBV6-3	11	.	.	TRBJ2-3	CASSQTDTQYF	TGTGCCAGCAGCCAAACAGATACGCAGTATTTT
TRBV5-1	13	.	.	TRBJ1-6	CASSLGGGSPLHF	TGCGCCAGCAGCTTGGGAGGCGGTTCACCCCTCCACTTT
TRBV24-1	14	TRBD1	.	TRBJ1-2	CATSDGDRGYGYTF	TGTGCCACCAGTGATGGGGACAGGGGGTATGGCTACACCTTC
TRBV19	18	TRBD1	.	TRBJ1-4	CASSMIGTGTATNEKLFF	TGTGCCAGTAGTATGATTGGGACAGGAACTGCAACTAATGAAAAACTGTTTTTT
TRBV7-9	15	.	.	TRBJ2-2	CASSSRPLGTGELFF	TGTGCCAGCAGCTCTAGGCCACTGGGGACCGGGGAGCTGTTTTTT
TRBV7-8	15	.	.	TRBJ1-4	CASSLFWGRNEKLFF	TGTGCCAGCAGCTTATTCTGGGGAAGGAATGAAAAACTGTTTTTT
TRBV6-6	14	.	.	TRBJ2-3	CALGDSGQVDTQYF	TGTGCCTTGGGTGATTCAGGCCAAGTAGATACGCAGTATTTT
TRBV6-5	14	.	.	TRBJ2-5	CASRPGQLVETQYF	TGTGCCAGCAGACCGGGACAACTGGTGGAGACCCAGTACTTC
TRBV25-1	14	.	once	TRBJ2-7	CASSERQEAYEQYF	TGTGCCAGCAGTGAGCGCCAGGAAGCCTACGAGCAGTACTTC
TRBV27	15	.	.	TRBJ2-5	CASSLRVRGQETQYF	TGTGCCAGCAGCCTGAGGGTCAGAGGGCAAGAGACCCAGTACTTC
TRBV7-9	14	TRBD2	.	TRBJ2-1	CASSPSGGSNEQFF	TGTGCCAGCAGCCCCAGCGGGGGTAGTAATGAGCAGTTCTTC
TRBV7-6	14	.	.	TRBJ2-7	CASSFSGESYEQYF	TGTGCCAGCAGCTTCTCCGGGGAATCCTACGAGCAGTACTTC
TRBV5-1	17	TRBD1	.	TRBJ2-3	CASSFEQGARDTDTQYF	TGCGCCAGCAGCTTTGAACAGGGGGCGAGAGACACAGATACGCAGTATTTT
TRBV4-2	19	TRBD2	.	TRBJ2-2	CASSQDLLAGDLNTGELFF	TGTGCCAGCAGCCAAGATTTGCTAGCGGGAGACCTAAACACCGGGGAGCTGTTTTTT
TRBV5-1	15	.	.	TRBJ2-1	CASSLEAVPYNEQFF	TGCGCCAGCAGCTTGGAGGCAGTCCCCTACAATGAGCAGTTCTTC
TRBV7-6	15	.	once	TRBJ1-1	CASSLEDRVFAEAFF	TGTGCCAGCAGCTTAGAGGACAGAGTGTTCGCTGAAGCTTTCTTT